One sample yielded the 21 T cell receptor beta chains listed below, sequenced in a study of T cell responses to AZD1222 COVID-19 vaccine. The assay was immunoSEQ multiplex PCR, and TCRdb's table has in-frame clones only and misses some. Of more than 70,000 clones listed, 80% to 95% are singletons. The source material was peripheral blood, sampled 28 days after the second AZD1222 dose. These TCRs come from an adult who received the AZD1222 COVID-19 vaccine.

The chain combines TRBV15 with TRBJ2-5; D gene uncertain. CDR3 length: 14 amino acids. V was cut by 4 bases and J by 3 bases, with 12 bases left in between. Germline V lookup: CDR1 LNHNV, CDR2 YYDKDF (reference sequence). CDR3 nucleotides: TGTGCCACCAGCAAATCGGGCCAAAAAGAGACCCAGTACTTC. This codes for CATSKSGQKETQYF.

Written as DNA, the CDR3 is TGTGCCAGCGCGTCCGCTAACACTGAAGCTTTCTTT. Its translation: CASASANTEAFF. This chain uses TRBV6-5 with TRBJ1-1; D gene uncertain. This CDR3 comprises 12 residues. V lost 8 bases to trimming and J lost 2 bases, with 9 bases between them. In germline, CDR1 is MNHEY, CDR2 SVGAGI.

This clone was picked up a small number of times. V and J are TRBV10-1 and TRBJ2-7; 8 bases are shared with TRBD1. Germline values: CDR1 WNHNN, CDR2 SYGVQD (reference sequence). This CDR3 is built from 15 residues. Trimming cost V 3 bases and J 1 base; bases outside gene matches: 5. CDR3 sequence: CASSEVTGASYEQYF. DNA of the CDR3: TGCGCCAGCAGTGAAGTGACAGGGGCTTCCTACGAGCAGTACTTC.

The chain carries TRBV20-1 and TRBJ1-1; D is uncertain. Germline assignment: CDR1 DFQATT and CDR2 SNEGSKA (reference sequence). The CDR3 totals 11 residues. With 3 bases removed from V and 4 bases from J, the gap between germline ends came to 6 bases. CDR3 protein: CSARDFTEAFF. In DNA form, the CDR3 reads TGCAGTGCTAGGGACTTCACTGAAGCTTTCTTT.

The rearrangement joins TRBV11-2 to TRBJ1-2, with D uncertain. V was pared by 1 base and J by 8 bases, with 20 bases between. CDR1 is SGHAT, CDR2 FQNNGV, per germline. The CDR3 totals 16 residues. The CDR3 DNA reads TGTGCCAGCAGCTTAGTCCGGGCTGGTGGAGCGGGGGGCTACACCTTC. Its protein product is CASSLVRAGGAGGYTF.

This chain uses TRBV4-3 with TRBJ2-4; 16 bases match TRBD2. Unmatched junction bases numbered 7, after V lost 1 base and J lost 7 bases. Germline CDR1 is LGHNA and CDR2 is YSLEER. This CDR3 region has 18 residues. Here the CDR3 reads CASSQAPGLAGGPNIQYF. CDR3 nucleotides: TGCGCCAGCAGCCAAGCGCCGGGACTAGCGGGAGGGCCCAACATTCAGTACTTC.

This chain uses TRBV5-4 with TRBJ2-2, with TRBD2 matching over 11 bases. The CDR3 length is 16 residues. Germline lookup yields CDR1 SGHNT and CDR2 YYREEE (reference sequence). The V and J ends lost 4 bases and 5 bases, in that order; junction bases with no gene match: 7. CDR3 protein: CASSPTSGITTGELFF. The DNA of the CDR3 is TGTGCCAGCAGCCCGACTAGCGGGATCACAACCGGGGAGCTGTTTTTT.

This clone has a handful of counts. The chain carries TRBV7-9 and TRBJ1-4; D not resolved. The ends were cut back, 7 bases at V and 3 bases at J, with 9 bases in the middle. Germline CDR1 and CDR2: SEHNR and FQNEAQ (reference sequence). This CDR3 is 13 amino acids long. The CDR3 loop is CASIPSSNEKLFF. Here the CDR3 DNA reads TGTGCCAGCATCCCATCCTCTAATGAAAAACTGTTTTTT.

The rearrangement joins TRBV9 to TRBJ2-3, with TRBD1 identical over 8 bases. The CDR3 sequence is 14 residues long. Germline assignment: CDR1 SGDLS and CDR2 YYNGEE. The V gene end was trimmed by 0 bases and the J gene end by 3 bases; junction bases not matched to a gene: 0. The CDR3 DNA reads TGTGCCAGCAGCGTAGGACAGGGGACAGATACGCAGTATTTT. This encodes CASSVGQGTDTQYF.

This chain joins TRBV3-1 (or the pseudogene TRBV3-2) and TRBJ1-2, with 8 nucleotides matching TRBD1. CDR3 length: 16 amino acids. CDR1 is LGHDT and CDR2 is YNNKEL in the germline V gene (reference sequence). Losses at the gene ends were 3 bases for V and 8 bases for J; bases not matched to a gene: 14. The CDR3 region is CASSHKPVDRASGYTF. DNA of the CDR3: TGTGCCAGCAGCCACAAGCCTGTGGACAGGGCATCGGGCTACACCTTC.

The chain couples TRBV7-2 to TRBJ2-7; D is perhaps TRBD2 (5 bases). This CDR3 contains 13 residues. V was pared by 5 bases and J by 4 bases, with 12 bases between. Germline V gene sequence: CDR1 SGHTA, CDR2 FQGNSA. CDR3 bases: TGTGCCAGCAGCACTGACTACCGATACGAGCAGTACTTC. Translating it yields CASSTDYRYEQYF.

V usage is TRBV9 and J usage is TRBJ1-6, with TRBD1 identical over 10 bases. CDR1 SGDLS and CDR2 YYNGEE come from the germline V gene. Unmatched junction bases numbered 6, after V lost 5 bases and J lost 10 bases. The CDR3 totals 14 residues. The DNA for the CDR3 is TGTGCCAGCAGTTCGGGACAGGGGTTGTCACCCCTCCACTTT. It translates to CASSSGQGLSPLHF.

The CDR3 bases are TGTGCCAGCAGCACCGGTACTGGGGCCAACGTCCTGACTTTC. It is translated as CASSTGTGANVLTF. The rearrangement uses TRBV7-3 and TRBJ2-6; D remains ambiguous. Germline-derived CDR1 and CDR2 are SGHTA and FQGTGA. The ends were cut back, 5 bases at V and 2 bases at J, with 7 bases in the middle. This CDR3 is built from 14 residues. Full variable domain (outside the CDR3, taken from reference TRBV7-3 and TRBJ2-6): GAGVSQTPSNKVTEKGKYVELRCDPISGHTALYWYRQSLGQGPEFLIYFQGTGAADDSGLPNDRFFAVRPEGSVSTLKIQRTERGDSAVYLCASSTGTGANVLTFGAGSRLTVL.

This clone was seen a single time. The CDR3 loop reads CSVEGQSSYNEQFF. The CDR3 nucleotides read TGCAGCGTTGAAGGCCAGAGCTCCTACAATGAGCAGTTCTTC. This sequence joins TRBV29-1 and TRBJ2-1; D is undetermined. This CDR3 comprises 14 residues. From germline, CDR1 is SQVTM and CDR2 ANQGSEA. Trimming took off 1 base at V and 0 bases at J, with 7 bases between the two ends.

The chain employs TRBV5-1 and TRBJ2-7, with D possibly matching TRBD2 (5 bases). This CDR3 spans 14 amino acids. The germline CDR1 and CDR2 sequences are SGHRS and YFSETQ. V was pared by 0 bases and J by 2 bases, with 9 bases between. CDR3: CASSLESGTYEQYF. The CDR3 bases are TGCGCCAGCAGCTTGGAGTCGGGGACCTACGAGCAGTACTTC.

J is TRBJ2-7 and V is TRBV11-2, with D possibly matching TRBD2 (5 bases). The germline V gene has CDR1 SGHAT and CDR2 FQNNGV. The V and J ends lost 2 bases and 6 bases respectively, with 8 bases between them. The CDR3 consists of 12 residues. This CDR3 is CASSLLAGEQYF. The CDR3 DNA is TGTGCCAGCAGCTTATTGGCGGGCGAGCAGTACTTC.

The V and J genes are TRBV28 and TRBJ1-5, with a tentative D call TRBD1 (6 bases). CDR1 and CDR2 (germline): MDHEN, SYDVKM. Trimming cost V 6 bases and J 7 bases, with 22 bases left between them. The length of the CDR3 is 16 residues. The CDR3 DNA sequence: TGTGCCAGCAGGCGAAGTGGGGGGGCCGGGGAACAGCCCCAGCATTTT. Amino acids: CASRRSGGAGEQPQHF.

This chain connects TRBV28 to TRBJ1-1; D is perhaps TRBD1 (5 bases). The CDR3 runs 15 residues. The V gene's germline CDR1 is MDHEN and CDR2 SYDVKM. V was clipped by 7 bases and J by 0 bases, with 15 bases between them. The CDR3 reads CASKGAEGLNTEAFF. CDR3 nucleotides: TGTGCCAGCAAGGGCGCCGAGGGGTTGAACACTGAAGCTTTCTTT.

V usage is TRBV18 and J usage is TRBJ2-1, with 12 bases fitting TRBD2. The trim removed 2 bases at V and 3 bases at J, leaving 5 bases unmatched. Germline loops: CDR1 KGHSH, CDR2 LQKENI. This CDR3 comprises 17 residues. CDR3 amino acids: CASSPTSGRTLYNEQFF. CDR3 nucleotides: TGTGCCAGCTCACCAACTAGCGGGAGGACCCTCTACAATGAGCAGTTCTTC.

CDR3 DNA sequence: TGTGCCAGCAGCCGTCGACTAGGGATGGAACCCTACAATGAGCAGTTCTTC. It encodes CASSRRLGMEPYNEQFF. The chain employs TRBV11-2 and TRBJ2-1; perhaps TRBD2 as D (6 bases). Deletions cut 5 bases from V and 2 bases from J, with 19 bases between. The germline gives CDR1 SGHAT, CDR2 FQNNGV. This CDR3 has 17 amino acids.

The genes are TRBV14 and TRBJ2-7; D gene unclear. CDR1 is SGHDN, CDR2 FVKESK, per germline. CDR3 size: 16 residues. V was trimmed by 0 bases and J by 2 bases, leaving 14 bases between them. This CDR3 reads CASSQERPYRAYEQYF. For the CDR3, the DNA is TGTGCCAGCAGCCAAGAAAGGCCCTACAGAGCCTACGAGCAGTACTTC.